This T cell receptor (beta chain) emerged from a study of Graves' ophthalmopathy and Graves' hyperthyroidism (dated by TCRdb to between 2018 and 2020). Regarding the research as a whole: Peripheral blood samples were taken at the time of initial diagnosis, before any treatment was given. In total, 135 blood samples were TCR-sequenced: around 42 ophthalmopathy, roughly 77 hyperthyroidism and roughly 17 hyperthyroidism-to-ophthalmopathy patients. In about six hyperthyroidism patients, T-cell repertoires of thyroid tissue and blood were compared. The study used signatures of the TCR beta repertoire to tell Graves' ophthalmopathy apart from Graves' hyperthyroidism and to predict which patients would progress to ophthalmopathy. An independent validation cohort comprised 18 hyperthyroidism patients and 17 patients who later progressed from hyperthyroidism to ophthalmopathy. After sampling, hyperthyroidism patients received methimazole starting at 30 mg daily, and ophthalmopathy patients received high-dose intravenous methylprednisolone. To explore V-J signatures that separate ophthalmopathy from hyperthyroidism, a discovery set of about 96 patients was enrolled, consisting of 40 to 45 with ophthalmopathy and roughly 59 with stable hyperthyroidism.

Ten or more counts support this clonotype. Its cognate antigen has yet to be identified. Since a much larger clone is just one base distant, this may be a read error. Ophthalmopathy patients were characterized by moderately to severely active disease, a Clinical Activity Score of at least 3, a NOSPECS grade of at least 4, and a disease duration under 3 months. Patients were excluded if they had other autoimmune diseases, uncontrolled infections, pregnancy or lactation. Clinical symptoms, serum thyroxine, TRAb, thyroid ultrasound and orbital computed tomography formed the basis of the diagnosis. Using Ficoll-Paque density gradient centrifugation, PBMCs were isolated from about 9.4 ml of fresh peripheral blood. Total RNA was extracted using Trizol reagent, and RNA quality was checked on an Agilent 2100 Bioanalyzer. For repertoire sequencing, the TCR beta CDR3 regions were amplified from RNA transcripts. The first round of RT-PCR was done with HTBI primers and the Qiagen OneStep RT-PCR kit, and was followed by a second round of multiplex PCR, then size selection and purification. The libraries underwent paired-end sequencing with 100 bp reads on an Illumina HiSeq2000. The original pipeline was this. Reads were processed with SOAPnuke, discarding reads with adapters, uncalled bases, mean Phred below 15, or no exact constant-primer or identifier match. COPE v1.2.5 was used to merge high-quality paired reads. Clonotypes were defined as unique nucleotide sequences and were aligned to IMGT TRB V, D and J references using MiTCR v1.1. The analysis was limited to V-J combinations with a frequency above 0.0001, which together covered around 99% of the repertoires. For each V-J combination, a TCR clonal expansion and chaos score was defined as F50 clonal expansion divided by the chaos observed in the TCRdist matrix. Welch's t-statistics and random forest were used to narrow the features down to more than 10 V-J combinations, which were then fed into a naive Bayes classifier. The Morisita-Horn index was used to measure how similar the thyroid and blood repertoires were. TCRdb reworked the public reads: Q25 trimming with fastp, MiXCR clone assembly, productive beta chains retained. Entries that share a CDR3 protein sequence are merged under the most common genes and DNA. These V and J calls rely on TCRdb rather than the paper's analysis. For this sample there are under 350,000 distinct CDR3 sequences; roughly a sixth appear just once. In total, the top ten clones hold around 12% of the sample.

The CDR3 has 13 amino acids, counting the end cysteine and phenylalanine. The DNA shown is the 39-base CDR3, in frame from base 1. The germline V gene (reference sequence) provides CDR1 MNHEY and CDR2 SMNVEV. Study-wide findings and limitations: In cross-validation, the 13-signature model distinguished ophthalmopathy from stable hyperthyroidism with 85% to 90% sensitivity and around 81% specificity, and in the test set the corresponding values were roughly 80% and 76%. Sample size was not statistically predetermined, and group allocation was not concealed from the investigators. Most of the expanded thyroid clonotypes with a frequency above 0.001 were also detected in blood, and it was suggested that the thyroid immune response may be reflected by blood repertoires. In validation, the model predicted ophthalmopathy progression with about 70% sensitivity and around 72% specificity; more than ten predicted patients were CT-confirmed with GO in a median of about 6.1 months.

The rearrangement combines TRBV27 with TRBJ1-1; there is no confident call for the D gene. The sample consisted of peripheral blood. The clonotype comes from an adult man with Graves' ophthalmopathy. The CDR3 region: CASSSLAGTEASF. The DNA sequence reads TGTGCCAGCAGTTCCCTCGCCGGTACTGAAGCTTCCTTT.